This paragraph covers one T cell receptor beta chain sequence. Its target is unknown. Sequenced by immunoSEQ multiplex PCR; TCRdb stores in-frame clones only, minus some. The table includes some 30,000 clones, less than 75% detected once. This sample's time point: recipient sample about 28 days before transplant, after cytoreduction. V gave up 6 bases and J gave up 12 bases; unmatched junction bases: 9. Per the germline V gene, CDR1 is MNHEY and CDR2 is SMNVEV (reference sequence). CDR3 length equals 14 residues. The data originate from a study of T cell clonotyping in hematopoietic cell transplantation. Whole-study results and caveats: Few recipient clonotypes overlapped donors; over 95% were de novo at given depth. Cells were unsorted, so CD4 and CD8 contributions were not separated.

The chain couples TRBV27 to TRBJ1-6, with 9 bases identical to TRBD1. The sequences come from peripheral blood mononuclear cells, collected before stem cell transplant. This TCR was recovered from a man aged 45-65 years with myelodysplastic syndrome. Some clones in this sample may be carry-over from other donors' samples. For the CDR3, the DNA is TGTGCCAGCAGCACCAGGACAGGGGAAAAACCCCTCCACTTT. This codes for CASSTRTGEKPLHF.